This record covers a single TCR beta chain. The ends were cut back, 0 bases at V and 1 base at J, with 10 bases in the middle. Per the germline V gene, CDR1 is SGHDT and CDR2 is YYEEEE. The CDR3 totals 15 residues. The sample originates from a study of cytotoxic CD8 clonotypes in ibrutinib-treated CLL. Study background: The patients, about a dozen relapsed/refractory and roughly 15 treatment-naive, included around 17 who were IGHV unmutated. Sample averages reached 250,000 or so productive templates and over 85,000 productive rearrangements.

TCRdb keeps only in-frame clones here, not all; method: immunoSEQ multiplex PCR. This sample has about 130,000 clones; approximately 85% occur once, and the top ten carry about 1.9%. The sequenced sample was PBMCs, obtained after 24 months of ibrutinib treatment. The rearrangement uses TRBV5-6 and TRBJ1-2; no clear D gene. This sequence originates from a human donor with chronic lymphocytic leukemia. The CDR3, as DNA: TGTGCCAGCAGCTTGGATTATGGGAGTAACTATGGCTACACCTTC. Translating gives CASSLDYGSNYGYTF.